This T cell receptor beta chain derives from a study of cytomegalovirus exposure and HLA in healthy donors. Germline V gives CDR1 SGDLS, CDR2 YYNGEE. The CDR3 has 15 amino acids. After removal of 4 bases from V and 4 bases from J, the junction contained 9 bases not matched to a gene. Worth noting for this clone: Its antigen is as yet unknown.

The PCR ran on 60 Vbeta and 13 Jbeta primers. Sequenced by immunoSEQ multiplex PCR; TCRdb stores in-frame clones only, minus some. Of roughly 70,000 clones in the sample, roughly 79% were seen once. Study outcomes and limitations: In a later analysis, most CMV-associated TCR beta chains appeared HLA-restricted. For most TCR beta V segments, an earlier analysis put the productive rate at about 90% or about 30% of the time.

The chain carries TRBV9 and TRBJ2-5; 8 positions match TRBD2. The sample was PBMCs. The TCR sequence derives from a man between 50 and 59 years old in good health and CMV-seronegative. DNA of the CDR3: TGTGCCAGCAGCCCCAGCGGGGGTAGAGGAGAGACCCAGTACTTC. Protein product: CASSPSGGRGETQYF.